These 15 T cell receptor beta chains originate from one sample sequenced in a study of blood T cell repertoires in COVID-19. This table comes from immunoSEQ multiplex PCR, and its TCRdb copy is limited to in-frame clones, with some not included. The data hold roughly 100,000 clones, with around 88% observed a single time. Sequenced material: peripheral blood. These receptors came from a human donor in a cohort sampled during active COVID-19.

The chain has TRBV6-1 and TRBJ2-1; 9 bases are a match to TRBD2. Looked up from germline, CDR1 is MNHNS and CDR2 is SASEGT. The trim removed 3 bases at V and 0 bases at J, leaving 3 bases unmatched. CDR3 length: 16 residues. The CDR3 DNA reads as TGTGCCAGCAGTGAGCTACTAGCGGGCTCCTACAATGAGCAGTTCTTC. As protein: CASSELLAGSYNEQFF.

The chain uses TRBV16 and TRBJ2-7, with 8 bases fitting TRBD2. The ends lost 4 bases at V and 3 bases at J; junction bases unmatched: 11. The length of the CDR3 is 16 residues. CDR1 KGHSY and CDR2 FQNENV come from the germline V gene. CDR3: CASSPLWKAGDYEQYF. CDR3 nucleotide sequence: TGTGCCAGCAGCCCGCTCTGGAAAGCGGGGGACTACGAGCAGTACTTC.

This sequence joins TRBV7-6 and TRBJ2-7; TRBD2 agrees at 9 bases. The junction had 7 bases not matched to a gene; V was cut back by 1 base and J by 6 bases. The CDR3 is 15 amino acids. CDR1 and CDR2 (germline): SGHVS, FNYEAQ. The CDR3 here is CASSLGTGLASEQYF. CDR3 in DNA: TGTGCCAGCAGCTTAGGGACGGGACTAGCCTCCGAGCAGTACTTC.

J is TRBJ2-1 and V is TRBV19; the D gene is possibly TRBD2 (5 bases). CDR3 length equals 14 residues. V dropped 2 bases and J dropped 7 bases, with 12 bases sitting between them. Germline V gene data show CDR1 as LNHDA and CDR2 as SQIVND (reference sequence). The CDR3 bases are TGTGCCAGTAGTATACTAGTTCGAGGGAATGAGCAGTTCTTC. It yields the protein CASSILVRGNEQFF.

The V gene is TRBV5-5, the J gene TRBJ2-2, with 8 bases identical to TRBD1. The CDR3 is made up of 17 amino acids. Trimming removed 2 bases from V and 3 bases from J; junction bases left unmatched: 9. Germline V gives CDR1 SGHKS, CDR2 YYEKEE (reference sequence). This CDR3 reads CASSLGRGQGHTGELFF. The CDR3 DNA reads TGTGCCAGCAGCTTAGGTCGAGGACAGGGACACACCGGGGAGCTGTTTTTT.

This rearrangement joins TRBV6-2 or TRBV6-3 to TRBJ2-5; 8 bases are shared with TRBD1. Germline CDR1 and CDR2: MNHEY and SVGEGT. Trimming took 2 bases from V and 2 from J; bases not matched to a gene: 7. CDR3 length: 16 amino acids. This chain's CDR3 is CASSYGGTGAQETQYF. The DNA of the CDR3 is TGTGCCAGCAGTTACGGGGGGACAGGTGCTCAAGAGACCCAGTACTTC.

The chain recombines TRBV6-4 with TRBJ2-3; a weak D match, TRBD1 (6 bases). The CDR3 runs to 16 residues. Germline CDR1 reads MRHNA; CDR2 reads SNTAGT. V lost 0 bases and J lost 6, with 16 bases in between. The CDR3 sequence is CASSDSGVRGRDTQYF. DNA of the CDR3: TGTGCCAGCAGTGACTCAGGGGTCAGGGGAAGGGATACGCAGTATTTT.

The chain couples TRBV9 to TRBJ1-2; D unresolved. There are 13 residues in the CDR3. V was clipped by 0 bases and J by 3 bases, with 6 bases between them. The germline V gene encodes CDR1 SGDLS and CDR2 YYNGEE. The CDR3 reads CASSVGVHYGYTF. CDR3 nucleotides: TGTGCCAGCAGCGTAGGCGTTCACTATGGCTACACCTTC. Full variable domain (outside the CDR3, taken from reference TRBV9 and TRBJ1-2): DSGVTQTPKHLITATGQRVTLRCSPRSGDLSVYWYQQSLDQGLQFLIQYYNGEERAKGNILERFSAQQFPDLHSELNLSSLELGDSALYFCASSVGVHYGYTFGSGTRLTVV.

The V gene is TRBV28, the J gene TRBJ1-6, with D perhaps TRBD1 (6 bases). Trimming cost V 6 bases and J 6 bases, with 15 bases left between them. This CDR3 is built from 15 residues. CDR1 and CDR2 (germline): MDHEN, SYDVKM. The CDR3 here is CASSPMTGRNSPLHF. As DNA, the CDR3 is TGTGCCAGCAGCCCTATGACAGGTCGTAATTCACCCCTCCACTTT.

The V and J genes are TRBV18 and TRBJ2-1, with TRBD2 matching 13 bases. The germline V gene encodes CDR1 KGHSH and CDR2 LQKENI. The V and J ends lost 3 bases and 5 bases, in that order; junction bases with no gene match: 1. The CDR3 contains 15 residues. CDR3 coding DNA: TGTGCCAGCTCACCGACTAGCGGGAGGAACAATGAGCAGTTCTTC. Protein sequence: CASSPTSGRNNEQFF.

This clone was seen once. The chain has TRBV21-1 and TRBJ1-2; the table names TRBD1, a call not compared with the DNA. TRBV21-1 is a listed pseudogene. The CDR3 length is 16 residues. CDR3: CASSKGGTGTCYGYTF. The CDR3 DNA sequence: TGTGCCAGCAGCAAAGGGGGGACAGGAACATGCTATGGCTACACCTTC.

This clone was observed a single time. The rearrangement links TRBV4-1 to TRBJ2-3, with TRBD2 matching 13 bases. This CDR3 is built from 17 residues. The J segment lost 2 bases and the V segment lost 1 base, leaving 3 bases of the junction unmatched. Germline loops: CDR1 MGHRA, CDR2 YSYEKL. This CDR3 is CASSQVGLAGPTDTQYF. CDR3 DNA: TGCGCCAGCAGCCAAGTGGGACTAGCGGGACCCACAGATACGCAGTATTTT.

The chain employs TRBV6-4 and TRBJ1-4; D is possibly TRBD1 (6 bases). Trimming removed 3 bases at V and 8 bases at J, with 10 bases between. Germline V gene sequence: CDR1 MRHNA, CDR2 SNTAGT. The length of the CDR3 is 13 residues. The DNA of the CDR3 is TGTGCCAGCAGTGAGGGGGCCGGAGAAAAACTGTTTTTT. Protein product: CASSEGAGEKLFF.

This chain links TRBV6-2 or TRBV6-3 with TRBJ2-1; 14 nucleotides line up with TRBD2. CDR1 and CDR2 (germline): MNHEY, SVGEGT. V was clipped by 0 bases and J by 7 bases; unmatched bases: 2. This CDR3 is 16 amino acids long. CDR3 nucleotide sequence: TGTGCCAGCAGTTACTCGTGGACTAGCGGGGGGAATGAGCAGTTCTTC. As protein: CASSYSWTSGGNEQFF.

The chain carries TRBV2 and TRBJ1-2, with 7 positions matching TRBD1. With V trimmed by 2 bases and J by 7 bases, 7 bases remained unmatched. This CDR3 is built from 14 residues. Germline-derived CDR1 and CDR2 are SNHLY and FYNNEI. The CDR3 nucleotides read TGTGCCAGCAGTGAAAGGGGACAGAGGCGTGGCTACACCTTC. Amino acids: CASSERGQRRGYTF.